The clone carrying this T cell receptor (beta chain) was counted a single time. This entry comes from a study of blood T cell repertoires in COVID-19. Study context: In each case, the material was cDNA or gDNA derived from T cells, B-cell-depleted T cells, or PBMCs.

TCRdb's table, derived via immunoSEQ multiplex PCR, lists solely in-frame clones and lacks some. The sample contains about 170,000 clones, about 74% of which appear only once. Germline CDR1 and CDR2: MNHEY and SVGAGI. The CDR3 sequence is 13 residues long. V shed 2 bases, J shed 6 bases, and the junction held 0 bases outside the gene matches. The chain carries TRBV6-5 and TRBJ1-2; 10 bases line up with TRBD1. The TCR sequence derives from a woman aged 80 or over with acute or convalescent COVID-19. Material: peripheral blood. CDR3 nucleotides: TGTGCCAGCAGTTACGGACAGGGGGATGGCTACACCTTC. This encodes CASSYGQGDGYTF.